These T cell receptor beta chains were read from a single sample in a study of blood T cell repertoires in COVID-19. Data came from immunoSEQ multiplex PCR; TCRdb stores just in-frame clones and leaves some out. The sample holds some 150,000 clones, 84% seen once. Sample: PBMCs or T cells enriched from blood (not recorded which). These TCRs come from a woman in her forties or fifties who had been exposed to COVID-19. The conserved cysteine and the conserved F or W are not part of the CDR3 here. A D gene is named only where the DNA matches it firmly. A clone size is listed for some rows: how often the clone was seen (once, few, many), or a class if it is expanded.

TRBV4-3	.	.	TRBJ2-7	ASSLRRAGEQY
TRBV7-2	.	TRBD2	TRBJ2-5	ASSSRLAAQETQY
TRBV10-3	.	.	TRBJ2-1	AIRPTSINEQF
TRBV27	.	TRBD1	TRBJ1-2	ASGRQGAYYGYT
TRBV5-5	.	.	TRBJ1-4	ASSLGGGVNEKLF
TRBV6-2/TRBV6-3	.	.	TRBJ1-5	ASSSDDSRDQPQH
TRBV5-4	.	.	TRBJ1-2	ASSSRLREGDYGYT
TRBV7-2	.	.	TRBJ1-4	ASSLAPSEKLF
TRBV7-8	few	TRBD2	TRBJ2-3	ASSFLSGRADTQY
TRBV5-1	.	.	TRBJ2-6	ASSLISSGANVLT
TRBV29-1	.	.	TRBJ1-1	SVEQTGRHTEAF
TRBV7-9	.	.	TRBJ1-1	ASSQGLQKRAAEAF
TRBV9	once	TRBD2	TRBJ2-3	ASSVSPRPGGASTDTQY
TRBV19	.	TRBD2	TRBJ2-2	ASSIEGPGGRPQF
TRBV6-5	.	.	TRBJ2-1	ASSPRVILDEQF
TRBV29-1	few	.	TRBJ2-7	SVEADYEQY
TRBV4-1	few	.	TRBJ1-3	ASSQRGSGNTIY
TRBV7-9	.	TRBD1	TRBJ2-2	ASSPRTGGGHTGELF
TRBV5-4	.	TRBD1	TRBJ1-3	ASSRRQGVGENTIY
TRBV27	.	.	TRBJ1-2	ASSLRQYYGYT
TRBV5-4	few	TRBD2	TRBJ2-1	ASSAGTSGVGGQF
TRBV3-1/TRBV3-2	.	.	TRBJ1-3	ASSQQTGHSGNTIY
TRBV11-2	once	.	TRBJ2-2	ASSRDTNTGELF
TRBV9	.	.	TRBJ1-2	ASSPRTENT
TRBV19	.	TRBD1	TRBJ1-5	ASSFGTGGSQPQH
TRBV5-4	once	.	TRBJ1-6	ASSPEGGSSYNSPLH
TRBV6-4	.	.	TRBJ1-1	ASKAGFDTEAF
TRBV7-9	few	TRBD2	TRBJ2-3	ASSPTLHSGSTDTQY
TRBV5-1	few	TRBD2	TRBJ2-7	ASSSQRGHLPGEQY
TRBV5-6	.	.	TRBJ2-7	ASSFRRVGPYEQY
TRBV3-1/TRBV3-2	.	.	TRBJ2-3	ASSQDVTGRTQY
TRBV5-4	.	TRBD2	TRBJ2-7	ASSPSGGLNYEQY
TRBV7-2	.	.	TRBJ1-2	ASSLEGSPNYGYT
TRBV5-4	.	TRBD1	TRBJ2-5	ASSSLQGDPQETQY
TRBV11-3	.	TRBD1	TRBJ2-5	ASSFRTGMRETQY